The 13 T cell receptor beta chains below were found in one sample sequenced in a study of identical twins. MiXCR was run by TCRdb on the 5' RACE reads, yielding one entry per CDR3 protein. The table includes approximately 500,000 distinct CDR3 sequences, 20% to 25% detected once. This sample was shared with a second study, whose subject was T cells expressing NK-cell markers.

Sequencing was done on a sample of CD4+ T cells sorted from blood. The origin of the receptors is a woman aged 18-30 years in good health.

The chain combines TRBV3-1 with TRBJ2-2; the D call may be TRBD1 or TRBD2 (5 bases each). The CDR3 runs to 14 residues. Germline V gene sequence: CDR1 LGHDT, CDR2 YNNKEL (reference sequence). The ends were cut back, 8 bases at V and 3 bases at J, with 13 bases in the middle. The CDR3 region has the DNA TGTGCCAGCCGGGGCCTAGGGGACACCGGGGAGCTGTTTTTT. Its translation: CASRGLGDTGELFF.

This clonotype was found a few times. V is TRBV7-9 and J is TRBJ2-4; D possibly corresponds to TRBD1 (5 bases). The CDR3 sequence is 14 residues long. The germline V and J ends were trimmed by 3 bases and 8 bases, with 14 bases remaining between them. CDR1 and CDR2 from the germline V gene are SEHNR and FQNEAQ (reference sequence). For the CDR3, the DNA is TGTGCCAGCAGCTTCGGGCAGGGCCAAGACATTCAGTACTTC. Translated: CASSFGQGQDIQYF.

This clonotype appeared a few times. V and J are TRBV24-1 and TRBJ2-1, with 9 bases aligning to TRBD2. This CDR3 contains 16 residues. In germline, CDR1 is KGHDR, CDR2 SFDVKD. V lost 4 bases and J lost 9; bases outside the gene matches: 12. CDR3 loop: CATSDPSAGGQGEQFF. The CDR3 DNA follows: TGTGCCACCAGTGACCCTTCGGCGGGGGGGCAGGGTGAGCAGTTCTTC.

This chain joins TRBV3-1 and TRBJ2-2; D is unclear. Germline loops: CDR1 LGHDT, CDR2 YNNKEL (reference sequence). Trimming cost V 3 bases and J 4 bases, with 18 bases left between them. CDR3 size: 17 residues. The CDR3 here is CASSQFLPTSGTGELFF. As DNA, the CDR3 is TGTGCCAGCAGCCAGTTCCTCCCGACATCGGGCACCGGGGAGCTGTTTTTT.

This clonotype was picked up a small number of times. V and J are TRBV12-3 or TRBV12-4 and TRBJ2-7; a weak D match, TRBD2 (5 bases). The CDR3 has 16 amino acids. Trimming pared 1 base from V and 2 bases from J, leaving 15 bases between. CDR3 coding DNA: TGTGCCAGCAGTTTAGGATGGGCTGGGCGGGCCTACGAGCAGTACTTC. This codes for CASSLGWAGRAYEQYF.

This clonotype occurred a few times. The rearrangement joins TRBV10-2 to TRBJ2-1; 13 nucleotides match TRBD2. The CDR3 covers 15 residues. Germline-derived CDR1 and CDR2 are WSHSY and SAAADI. Trimming at V came to 6 bases and at J to 10 bases, leaving 9 bases not matched to a gene. Here the CDR3 reads CASSVTSGRAWEQFF. The CDR3 bases are TGCGCCAGCAGCGTCACTAGCGGGAGGGCCTGGGAGCAGTTCTTC.

This clonotype was picked up a small number of times. The CDR3 spells CAIRPGGGLDEQFF. The CDR3 DNA follows: TGTGCCATCAGACCGGGGGGCGGGCTCGATGAGCAGTTCTTC. The gene calls are TRBV10-3 and TRBJ2-1; D perhaps matches TRBD2 (7 bases). The V gene lost 6 bases and the J gene lost 8 bases, with 17 bases spanning the gap. Germline V lookup: CDR1 ENHRY, CDR2 SYGVKD. This CDR3 is built from 14 residues.

Only a few counts were recorded for this clonotype. The chain employs TRBV12-3 or TRBV12-4 and TRBJ2-3, with a possible D match to TRBD2 (6 bases). This CDR3 has 15 amino acids. Trimming pared 0 bases from V and 0 bases from J, leaving 7 bases between. As DNA, the CDR3 is TGTGCCAGCAGTTTAGCGGCGGGAAGCACAGATACGCAGTATTTT. It is translated as CASSLAAGSTDTQYF.

The chain recombines TRBV5-1 with TRBJ2-1; D is unclear. Germline V gene lookup returns CDR1 SGHRS and CDR2 YFSETQ. There are 14 residues in the CDR3. The V end lost 0 bases, the J end lost 6 bases, and 10 bases lay between the germline ends. The CDR3 DNA reads TGCGCCAGCAGCTTGGATCCTCCCCTCAATGAGCAGTTCTTC. It yields the protein CASSLDPPLNEQFF.

This clonotype was recorded many times. The J gene is TRBJ2-2, the V gene TRBV12-3 or TRBV12-4; unclear D gene. The CDR3 sequence is 12 residues long. Trimming removed 5 bases at V and 2 bases at J, with 3 bases between. In DNA form, the CDR3 reads TGTGCCAGCAGTGACAACACCGGGGAGCTGTTTTTT. This gives the protein CASSDNTGELFF.

The chain links TRBV5-1 to TRBJ2-5; 9 bases are a match to TRBD2. V trimming: 0 bases; J trimming: 3 bases; junction bases outside the gene matches: 3. The germline V gene has CDR1 SGHRS and CDR2 YFSETQ. The length of the CDR3 is 15 residues. The CDR3: CASSLATSGEETQYF. The CDR3 DNA reads as TGCGCCAGCAGCTTGGCGACTAGCGGAGAAGAGACCCAGTACTTC.

The chain employs TRBV5-6 and TRBJ2-4, with D possibly being TRBD2 (5 bases). The CDR3 consists of 16 residues. V gave up 1 base and J gave up 0 bases, with 11 bases separating them. CDR1 and CDR2 (germline): SGHDT, YYEEEE. The CDR3 here is CASSLMEELAKNIQYF. The CDR3 nucleotides are TGTGCCAGCAGCTTGATGGAGGAATTAGCCAAAAACATTCAGTACTTC.

The CDR3 coding sequence is TGCGCCAGCAGCTTCCTGACAGGGATCGGAGAGACCCAGTACTTC. Translated, it gives CASSFLTGIGETQYF. The V and J genes are TRBV5-1 and TRBJ2-5; 7 bases line up with TRBD1. V lost 2 bases to trimming and J lost 4 bases; unmatched junction nucleotides: 8. Germline loops: CDR1 SGHRS, CDR2 YFSETQ. CDR3 size: 15 residues. The full variable domain, completed using reference TRBV5-1 and TRBJ2-5, is KAGVTQTPRYLIKTRGQQVTLSCSPISGHRSVSWYQQTPGQGLQFLFEYFSETQRNKGNFPGRFSGRQFSNSRSEMNVSTLELGDSALYLCASSFLTGIGETQYFGPGTRLLVL.